This T cell receptor beta chain was recorded in a study of response to subunit inactivated influenza vaccine. Regarding the study as a whole: Each seasonal influenza vaccination recruits few new T cells, the authors suggested.

Via MiXCR, TCRdb re-called the RT-PCR reads, giving one row per CDR3 protein. Of under 550,000 distinct CDR3 sequences listed, 7.5% to 8.5% are singletons. This clonotype was found many times. Its antigen is undetermined. The germline CDR1 and CDR2 sequences are SQVTM and ANQGSEA. The germline V and J ends were trimmed by 5 bases and 4 bases, with 6 bases remaining between them. The CDR3 is made up of 11 amino acids. The sample here was PBMCs from blood, taken around 2 years after vaccination. The V gene is TRBV29-1, the J gene TRBJ2-1, with D unresolved. The TCR comes from a man between 50 and 69 years old who received an inactivated influenza vaccine. The CDR3 region has the DNA TGCAGCGTTCAAACTTACAATGAGCAGTTCTTC. Protein: CSVQTYNEQFF.